This TCR beta chain originates from a study of shared clonotypes between healthy human individuals. Turning to the study itself: Three plates were used per donor for CD4 naive, three for CD4 memory, two for CD8 naive and one for CD8 memory.

Method: immunoSEQ multiplex PCR; TCRdb's copy keeps in-frame clones and lacks some. The profile shows 600,000 or so clones, approximately 96% of them singletons. In the naive CD8 group, cells lacked CD45RO and were positively selected for CCR7, so terminally differentiated effector memory CD45RA+ cells were left out. Comments on this clone: The antigen is unknown.

Study-wide results and limits: Read depth was anticipated to influence clonotype sharing among donors.

This CDR3 is 15 amino acids long. Per germline, CDR1 MNHEY and CDR2 SMNVEV (reference sequence). V lost 7 bases to trimming and J lost 9 bases; unmatched junction nucleotides: 9. The chain recombines TRBV27 with TRBJ2-1; 13 nucleotides agree with TRBD2. The TCR was taken from a woman in her 30s in good health. Sequencing was done on a sample of naive CD8+ T cells sorted from blood. Here the CDR3 DNA reads TGTGCCAGCACCTCCGGGACTAGCGGGATTGGTGAGCAGTTCTTC. It yields the protein CASTSGTSGIGEQFF.